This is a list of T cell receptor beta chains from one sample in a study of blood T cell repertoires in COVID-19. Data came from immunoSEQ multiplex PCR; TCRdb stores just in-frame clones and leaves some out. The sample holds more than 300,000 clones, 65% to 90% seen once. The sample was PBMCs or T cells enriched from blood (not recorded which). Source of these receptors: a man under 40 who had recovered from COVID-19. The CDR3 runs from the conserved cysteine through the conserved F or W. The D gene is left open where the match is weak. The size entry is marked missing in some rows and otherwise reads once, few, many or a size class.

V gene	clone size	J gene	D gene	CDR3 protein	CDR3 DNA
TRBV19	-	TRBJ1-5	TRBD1	CASSLQGVNQPQHF	TGTGCCAGTAGTTTACAGGGGGTCAATCAGCCCCAGCATTTT
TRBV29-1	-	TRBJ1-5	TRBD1	CSVRGQGLNQPQHF	TGCAGCGTTAGGGGACAGGGCCTAAATCAGCCCCAGCATTTT
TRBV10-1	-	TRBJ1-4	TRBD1	CASSESGGDEKLFF	TGCGCCAGCAGTGAATCAGGGGGCGATGAAAAACTGTTTTTT
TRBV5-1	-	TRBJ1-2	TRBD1	CASSLGGTGDNYGYTF	TGCGCCAGCAGCCTAGGAGGGACAGGGGACAACTATGGCTACACCTTC
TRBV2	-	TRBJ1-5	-	CASGENQGSNQPQHF	TGTGCCAGCGGCGAGAATCAGGGTAGCAATCAGCCCCAGCATTTT
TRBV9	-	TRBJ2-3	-	CASTEDSGAADTQYF	TGTGCCAGCACCGAAGACTCCGGCGCGGCAGATACGCAGTATTTT
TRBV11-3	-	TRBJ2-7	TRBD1	CASSPGQGSYEQYF	TGTGCCAGCAGCCCAGGACAGGGCTCCTACGAGCAGTACTTC
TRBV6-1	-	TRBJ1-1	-	CASSEWEGGPQGAFF	TGTGCCAGCAGTGAATGGGAGGGGGGGCCCCAGGGAGCTTTCTTT
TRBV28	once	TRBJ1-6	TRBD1	CASSPRGQGVGSPLHF	TGTGCCAGCAGTCCCCGGGGACAGGGGGTCGGGTCACCCCTCCACTTT
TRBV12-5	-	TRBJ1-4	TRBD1	CASGLSAGLQGVNEKLFF	TGTGCTAGTGGTTTGAGCGCAGGACTCCAGGGGGTGAATGAAAAACTGTTTTTT
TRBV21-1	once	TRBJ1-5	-	CASSSPRREFNSNQPQHF	TGTGCCAGCAGCTCCCCTCGGAGGGAGTTCAATAGCAATCAGCCCCAGCATTTT
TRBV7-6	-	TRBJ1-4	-	CASSTPGGPGEKLFF	TGTGCCAGCAGCACCCCGGGCGGGCCAGGAGAAAAACTGTTTTTT
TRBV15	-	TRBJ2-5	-	CATSRDRTTQYF	TGTGCCACCAGCAGAGATCGGACAACCCAGTACTTC
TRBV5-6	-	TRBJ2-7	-	CASSFGLRNSYEQYF	TGTGCCAGCAGCTTTGGGCTACGAAACTCCTACGAGCAGTACTTC
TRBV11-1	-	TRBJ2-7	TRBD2	CASTPSGSLGEQYF	TGTGCCAGCACGCCTAGCGGGAGTTTGGGCGAGCAGTACTTC
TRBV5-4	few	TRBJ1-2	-	CASSSPARVRDGYTF	TGTGCCAGCAGCTCGCCCGCCAGGGTGCGCGATGGCTACACCTTC
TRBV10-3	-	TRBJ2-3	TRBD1	CAISLQGAGSDTQYF	TGTGCCATCAGCTTACAGGGGGCAGGGTCAGATACGCAGTATTTT
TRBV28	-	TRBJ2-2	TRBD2	CAGRSGGAAGELFF	TGTGCCGGACGTAGCGGGGGGGCGGCCGGGGAGCTGTTTTTT
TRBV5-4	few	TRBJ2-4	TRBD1	CASSPGQGATKNIQYF	TGTGCCAGCAGCCCGGGACAGGGGGCGACCAAAAACATTCAGTACTTC
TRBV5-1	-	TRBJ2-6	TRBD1	CASSSQPPDRVRISGANVLTF	TGCGCCAGCAGCTCACAACCCCCTGACAGGGTCCGAATCTCTGGGGCCAACGTCCTGACTTTC
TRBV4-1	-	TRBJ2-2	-	CASSQQTGYGTGELFF	TGCGCCAGCAGCCAACAAACAGGGTATGGCACCGGGGAGCTGTTTTTT
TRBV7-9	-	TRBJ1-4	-	CASSLELREKLFF	TGTGCCAGCAGCTTAGAATTGAGAGAAAAACTGTTTTTT
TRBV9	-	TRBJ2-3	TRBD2	CASSLGSSGGDTQYF	TGTGCCAGCAGCCTGGGTTCTAGCGGGGGTGATACGCAGTATTTT
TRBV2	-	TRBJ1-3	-	CASSRDTSSGNTIYF	TGTGCCAGCAGTAGGGACACCAGCTCTGGAAACACCATATATTTT
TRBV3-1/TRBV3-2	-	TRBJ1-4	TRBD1	CASSQGARDRGAEKLFF	TGTGCCAGCAGCCAAGGGGCCCGGGACAGGGGGGCGGAAAAACTGTTTTTT
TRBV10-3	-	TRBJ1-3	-	CAIGRGGYISGNTIYF	TGTGCCATCGGGAGGGGGGGGTACATTTCTGGAAACACCATATATTTT
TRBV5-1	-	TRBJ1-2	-	CASAPEALGGYTF	TGCGCCAGCGCCCCTGAGGCTCTTGGGGGCTACACCTTC
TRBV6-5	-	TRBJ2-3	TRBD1	CASRMTGAITDTQYF	TGTGCCAGCAGGATGACAGGGGCCATCACAGATACGCAGTATTTT
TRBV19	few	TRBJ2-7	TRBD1	CASKGTGRTYEQYF	TGTGCCAGTAAGGGGACAGGGAGAACCTACGAGCAGTACTTC